The sequence of this T cell receptor (beta chain) was determined in a study of blood T cells in healthy people across ages. In the study overall: About one barcoded beta molecule was captured per two T cells (by template switching).

This clonotype was picked up a small number of times. PCR was performed a second time for about 7 to 12 cycles using a sample-barcoded 5' primer and a J-beta primer mix. TCRdb reprocessed the 5' RACE reads via MiXCR and lists one record per CDR3 protein. This sample has fewer than 900,000 distinct CDR3 sequences, with roughly 45% found just once. This CDR3 is 17 amino acids long. Trimming stripped 2 bases from V and 1 base from J, with 16 bases between. Germline V CDR1 and CDR2: MNHEY, SVGAGI. This sequence joins TRBV6-5 and TRBJ2-3, with no clear D. The sample taken for sequencing was blood. This TCR came from a woman aged 55-70 years in good health. CDR3 DNA sequence: TGTGCCAGCAGTTACGGCTATGGTCTTAGGGGCACAGATACGCAGTATTTT. Translating it yields CASSYGYGLRGTDTQYF.